This T cell receptor (beta chain) appears in the sequencing data of a study of regulatory T cells in long-lasting Graves disease. Study-level results: Under persistent disease, TRBV28, TRBJ1-2 and TRBJ2-5 were used preferentially.

A remark on this clonotype: Antigen: not known.

This CDR3 contains 12 residues. The V gene lost 6 bases and the J gene lost 3 bases, with 9 bases spanning the gap. CDR1 and CDR2 (germline): MDHEN, SYDVKM. Library construction for TCR beta used iRepertoire HTBI primers and Arm-PCR of CDR3 regions. Via MiXCR, TCRdb re-called the multiplex PCR reads, giving one row per CDR3 protein. In the table there are 500,000 or so distinct CDR3 sequences, around 15% of which are singletons. The time point was: newly diagnosed GD, antithyroid drugs for less than 3 months. Construction of the TCR library relied on RNA isolated from PBMCs. These data are also associated with another study on T cells in Graves' hyperthyroidism and ophthalmopathy. Per that paper: Uncontrolled infections, other autoimmune diseases, pregnancy or lactation led to exclusion of patients.

The V and J genes are TRBV28 and TRBJ2-7; D gene ambiguous. This clonotype was sampled from a man aged 35-49 years with Graves disease. Sequencing was performed on peripheral blood mononuclear cells (PBMCs), taken at new diagnosis, from a patient treated with antithyroid drugs. This chain's CDR3 is CASSPSLYEQYF. Written as DNA, the CDR3 is TGTGCCAGCAGCCCCTCCCTCTACGAGCAGTACTTC.